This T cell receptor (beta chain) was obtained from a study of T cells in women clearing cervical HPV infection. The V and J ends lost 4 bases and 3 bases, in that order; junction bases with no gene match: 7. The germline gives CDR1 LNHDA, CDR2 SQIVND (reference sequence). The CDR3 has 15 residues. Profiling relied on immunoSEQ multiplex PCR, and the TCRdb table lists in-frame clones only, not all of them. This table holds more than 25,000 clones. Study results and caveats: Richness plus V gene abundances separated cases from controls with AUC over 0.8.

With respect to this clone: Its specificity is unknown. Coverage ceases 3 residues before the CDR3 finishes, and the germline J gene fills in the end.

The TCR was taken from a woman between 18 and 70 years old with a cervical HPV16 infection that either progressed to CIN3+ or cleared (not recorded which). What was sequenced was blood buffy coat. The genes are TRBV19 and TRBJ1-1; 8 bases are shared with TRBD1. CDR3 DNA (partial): TGTGCCAGTAGTAACCCACAGGGGGGGGACACTGAA. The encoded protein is CASSNPQGGDTE. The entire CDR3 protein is CASSNPQGGDTEAFF.